A selection of T cell receptor beta chains follows, all from one sample in a study of blood T cell repertoires in COVID-19. The data were produced by immunoSEQ multiplex PCR, yet TCRdb's version contains in-frame clones alone and is incomplete. The data show under 300,000 clones, approximately 85% seen once. The sample was peripheral blood. These receptors originate from a woman in her seventies with acute or convalescent COVID-19. The CDR3 runs from the conserved cysteine through the conserved F or W. Each record gives: V gene, J gene, D gene, clone size, CDR3 protein, CDR3 DNA. A D gene is named only where the DNA matches it firmly. A row's size may be missing; if present it is once, few, many or a size class.

TRBV7-2	TRBJ1-5	TRBD1	once	CASSPGQGYGQPQHF	TGTGCCAGCAGCCCGGGACAGGGGTACGGTCAGCCCCAGCATTTT
TRBV5-6	TRBJ1-5	.	.	CASSLGQGQPQHF	TGTGCCAGCAGCTTAGGGCAGGGGCAGCCCCAGCATTTT
TRBV6-5	TRBJ2-1	TRBD1	.	CASRHRDRGGYEQFF	TGTGCCAGCAGGCACCGGGACAGGGGGGGTTATGAGCAGTTCTTC
TRBV5-6	TRBJ1-2	TRBD1	.	CASSLGQGRNGYTF	TGTGCCAGCAGCTTGGGACAGGGGCGTAATGGCTACACCTTC
TRBV7-8	TRBJ1-1	.	.	CASSPKAGRRGNTEAFF	TGTGCCAGCAGCCCAAAGGCGGGGCGGCGGGGGAACACTGAAGCTTTCTTT
TRBV7-8	TRBJ1-5	.	.	CASSLAKENQPQHF	TGTGCCAGCAGCTTAGCCAAGGAGAATCAGCCCCAGCATTTT
TRBV4-1	TRBJ2-1	.	.	CASSQDLAGSYNEQFF	TGCGCCAGCAGCCAAGATTTGGCAGGGTCCTACAATGAGCAGTTCTTC
TRBV7-2	TRBJ1-5	.	.	CASSFGRQPQHF	TGTGCCAGCAGCTTCGGCAGGCAGCCCCAGCATTTT
TRBV12-3/TRBV12-4	TRBJ2-3	.	.	CASSTTTDTQYF	TGTGCCAGCAGTACAACAACAGATACGCAGTATTTT
TRBV7-2	TRBJ2-6	TRBD1	.	CASRPPGTGGSGANVLTF	TGTGCCAGCAGGCCTCCGGGGACAGGGGGTTCTGGGGCCAACGTCCTGACTTTC
TRBV7-2	TRBJ1-2	TRBD1	few	CASSKGQGVSFGYGYTF	TGTGCCAGCAGCAAGGGACAGGGGGTTAGTTTTGGGTATGGCTACACCTTC
TRBV7-2	TRBJ1-4	.	.	CASSPSVERQTIVFF	TGTGCCAGCAGCCCTAGCGTGGAGAGACAGACTATCGTGTTTTTT
TRBV5-4	TRBJ2-1	TRBD2	.	CASSRPSSGGYNEQFF	TGTGCCAGCAGCCGCCCCTCTAGCGGGGGGTACAATGAGCAGTTCTTC
TRBV7-9	TRBJ2-3	.	.	CASSPFGREVDTQYF	TGTGCCAGCAGCCCTTTTGGCAGGGAAGTTGATACGCAGTATTTT
TRBV7-8	TRBJ2-5	.	.	CASSLRPHGETQYF	TGTGCCAGCAGCTTACGTCCCCACGGAGAGACCCAGTACTTC
TRBV20-1	TRBJ1-6	.	.	CSASDGQSNSPLHF	TGCAGTGCTAGTGACGGACAGAGTAATTCACCCCTCCACTTT
TRBV12-3/TRBV12-4	TRBJ1-1	.	.	CASRLTRGKAFF	TGTGCCAGCAGACTAACAAGAGGGAAAGCTTTCTTT
TRBV27	TRBJ1-1	.	.	CASSLTGDTEAFF	TGTGCCAGCAGTTTAACGGGGGACACTGAAGCTTTCTTT
TRBV10-1	TRBJ2-7	.	.	CASSSDSSASYEQYF	TGCGCCAGCAGTTCGGACTCATCGGCCTCCTACGAGCAGTACTTC
TRBV30	TRBJ1-5	.	.	CAWSVSGNQPQHF	TGTGCCTGGAGTGTTAGCGGGAATCAGCCCCAGCATTTT
TRBV10-3	TRBJ2-7	.	few	CAISDPGRYEQYF	TGTGCCATCAGTGATCCAGGGAGGTACGAGCAGTACTTC
TRBV11-2	TRBJ2-3	TRBD2	.	CASSFTRRLAGAGDTQYF	TGTGCCAGCAGCTTCACCCGCCGACTAGCGGGGGCGGGGGATACGCAGTATTTT
TRBV18	TRBJ1-2	TRBD1	.	CASSPDRGYGYTF	TGTGCCAGCTCACCAGACAGGGGCTATGGCTACACCTTC
TRBV30	TRBJ1-2	.	.	CAWGESGYGYTF	TGTGCCTGGGGAGAGTCGGGGTATGGCTACACCTTC